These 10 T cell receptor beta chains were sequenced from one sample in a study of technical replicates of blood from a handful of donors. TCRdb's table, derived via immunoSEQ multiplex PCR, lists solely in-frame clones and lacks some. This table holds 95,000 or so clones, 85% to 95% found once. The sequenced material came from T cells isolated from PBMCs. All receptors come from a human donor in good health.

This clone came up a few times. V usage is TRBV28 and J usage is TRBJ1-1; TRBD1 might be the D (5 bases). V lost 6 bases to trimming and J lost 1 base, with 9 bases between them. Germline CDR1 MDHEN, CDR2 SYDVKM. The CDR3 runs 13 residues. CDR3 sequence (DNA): TGTGCCAGCAGGGGGGGTTGGAACACTGAAGCTTTCTTT. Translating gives CASRGGWNTEAFF.

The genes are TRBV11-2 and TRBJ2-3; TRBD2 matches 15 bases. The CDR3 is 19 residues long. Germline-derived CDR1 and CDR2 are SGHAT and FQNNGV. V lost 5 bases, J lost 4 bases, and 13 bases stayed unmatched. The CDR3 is CASSRTSGRAEIVSDTQYF. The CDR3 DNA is TGTGCCAGCAGCCGGACTAGCGGGAGGGCCGAGATAGTCTCAGATACGCAGTATTTT. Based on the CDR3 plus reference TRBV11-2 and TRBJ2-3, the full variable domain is EAGVAQSPRYKIIEKRQSVAFWCNPISGHATLYWYQQILGQGPKLLIQFQNNGVVDDSQLPKDRFSAERLKGVDSTLKIQPAKLEDSAVYLCASSRTSGRAEIVSDTQYFGPGTRLTVL.

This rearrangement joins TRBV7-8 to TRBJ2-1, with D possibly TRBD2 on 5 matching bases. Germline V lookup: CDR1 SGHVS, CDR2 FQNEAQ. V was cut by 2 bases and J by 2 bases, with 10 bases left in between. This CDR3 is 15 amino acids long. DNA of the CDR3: TGTGCCAGCAGCTTATTTGAGGGAGCCTACAATGAGCAGTTCTTC. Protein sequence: CASSLFEGAYNEQFF.

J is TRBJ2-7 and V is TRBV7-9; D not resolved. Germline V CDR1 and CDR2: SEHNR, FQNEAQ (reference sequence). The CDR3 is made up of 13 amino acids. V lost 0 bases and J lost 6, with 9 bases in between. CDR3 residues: CASSLASTPEQYF. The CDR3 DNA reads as TGTGCCAGCAGCTTAGCCAGTACGCCCGAGCAGTACTTC.

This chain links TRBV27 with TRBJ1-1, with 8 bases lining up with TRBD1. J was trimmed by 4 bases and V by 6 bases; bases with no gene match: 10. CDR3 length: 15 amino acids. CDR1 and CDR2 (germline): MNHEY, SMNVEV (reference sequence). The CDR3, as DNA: TGTGCCAGCAGCGATGGGAACAGGGGGGGCACTGAAGCTTTCTTT. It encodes CASSDGNRGGTEAFF.

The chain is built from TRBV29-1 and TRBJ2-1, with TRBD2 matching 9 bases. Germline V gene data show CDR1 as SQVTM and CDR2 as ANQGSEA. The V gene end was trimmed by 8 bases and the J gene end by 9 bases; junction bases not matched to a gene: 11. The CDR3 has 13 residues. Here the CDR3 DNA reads TGCAGCCCAGTAGCGGGAGCGAGAAGTGAGCAGTTCTTC. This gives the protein CSPVAGARSEQFF.

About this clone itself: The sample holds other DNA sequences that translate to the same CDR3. The chain's CDR3 is CASSLGTGDGYTF. The CDR3 DNA reads as TGTGCCAGCAGCTTAGGGACAGGGGACGGCTACACCTTC. The chain couples TRBV7-3 to TRBJ1-2; 10 positions agree with TRBD1. The CDR3 length is 13 residues. Germline values: CDR1 SGHTA, CDR2 FQGTGA. The trim removed 2 bases at V and 8 bases at J, leaving 2 bases unmatched.

CDR3 sequence reads: CSVEYAGETQYF. The DNA of the CDR3 is TGCAGCGTTGAATACGCAGGAGAGACCCAGTACTTC. The genes are TRBV29-1 and TRBJ2-5, with D unclear. From germline, CDR1 is SQVTM and CDR2 ANQGSEA. Trimming pared 2 bases from V and 4 bases from J, leaving 8 bases between. CDR3 length equals 12 residues.

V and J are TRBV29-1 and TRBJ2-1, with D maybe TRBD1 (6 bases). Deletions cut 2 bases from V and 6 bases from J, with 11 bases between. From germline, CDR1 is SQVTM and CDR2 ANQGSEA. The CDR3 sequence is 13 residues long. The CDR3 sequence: CSVELQGPNEQFF. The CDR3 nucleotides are TGCAGCGTTGAACTTCAGGGGCCCAATGAGCAGTTCTTC.

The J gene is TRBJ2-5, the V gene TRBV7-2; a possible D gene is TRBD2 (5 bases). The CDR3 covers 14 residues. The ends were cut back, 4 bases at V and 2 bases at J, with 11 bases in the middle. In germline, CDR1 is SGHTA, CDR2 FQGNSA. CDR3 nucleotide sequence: TGTGCCAGCAGCTCAAGGACTGGTCAAGAGACCCAGTACTTC. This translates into CASSSRTGQETQYF.